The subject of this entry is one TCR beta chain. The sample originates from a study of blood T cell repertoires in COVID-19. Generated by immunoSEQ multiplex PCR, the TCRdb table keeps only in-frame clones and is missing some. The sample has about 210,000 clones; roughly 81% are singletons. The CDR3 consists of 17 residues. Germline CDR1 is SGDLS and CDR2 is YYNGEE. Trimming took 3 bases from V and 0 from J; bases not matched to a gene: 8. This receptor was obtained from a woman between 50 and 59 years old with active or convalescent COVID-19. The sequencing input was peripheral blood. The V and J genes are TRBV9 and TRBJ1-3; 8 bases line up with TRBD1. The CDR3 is CASSARTGIASGNTIYF. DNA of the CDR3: TGTGCCAGCAGCGCTCGGACAGGGATCGCCTCTGGAAACACCATATATTTT.